This T cell receptor (beta chain) emerged from a study of CD8+ T cells in alopecia areata. Turning to the study itself: Treatment with tofacitinib (6 to 18 months) was followed by 6 months off drug. Overall study findings and caveats: Sequencing of scalp samples also includes resident alphabeta T cells from normal skin. Since there was just one nonresponder, nobody can yet say how baseline CD8+ expansion ties to response.

V was pared by 7 bases and J by 7 bases, with 5 bases of the junction left unmatched. Germline assignment: CDR1 MGHDK and CDR2 SYGVNS. The CDR3 has 14 amino acids. Sequencing used cDNA as its template, made by extracting RNA and reverse transcribing it. The protocol was immunoSEQ multiplex PCR, while the TCRdb copy is restricted to in-frame clones and leaves out a portion. Among about 220,000 clones listed, approximately 57% were seen once. As for treatment: oral pan-JAK inhibitor, 5-10 mg twice daily. The study team obtained lesional scalp punch biopsies and peripheral blood from alopecia areata patients. About this clone: Its antigen remains unidentified.

The clonotype originates from a human donor with alopecia areata. Source: CD4+ T cells sorted from blood, taken at week 4, from a patient treated with tofacitinib. The chain joins TRBV25-1 to TRBJ1-6; the match to TRBD1 covers 9 bases. The CDR3 DNA sequence: TGTGCCAGCAACGAAGGGACAGGGAATTCACCCCTCCACTTT. Residues: CASNEGTGNSPLHF.